This TCR beta chain was sequenced for a study of blood T cells in healthy people across ages. Study summary: Using template switching, researchers captured about one barcoded beta molecule for each two T cells. Points from the study as a whole: Donor CMV infection status was unknown, possibly confounding age-related changes in expanded clonotypes.

The use of a sample-barcoded 5' primer and a J-beta primer mix characterized a second PCR of roughly 7 to 11 cycles. TCRdb analysed the 5' RACE reads with MiXCR anew, one entry per CDR3 protein. The table shows fewer than 800,000 distinct CDR3 sequences, with about half occurring only once. On this clonotype itself: The antigen remains undetermined.

Germline CDR1 and CDR2: MNHEY and SVGEGT. The CDR3 sequence is 16 residues long. No fewer than 6 micrograms of total RNA were isolated from every sample. The J gene is TRBJ2-4, the V gene TRBV6-2 or TRBV6-3; 9 nucleotides match TRBD2. The last part of the DNA fits TRBJ2-7 better; the J call may be wrong. Material: blood. The receptor's source is a woman aged 55-75 years in good health. CDR3 nucleotide sequence: TGTGCCAGCAGCCTAGACGGGACTAGCAGTACCTACGAGCAGTACTTC. This codes for CASSLDGTSSTYEQYF.